These 14 T cell receptor beta chains share one sample of origin, sequenced in a study of PD-1 blockade in classical Hodgkin lymphoma (dated by TCRdb to 2018 to 2021). Receptors were amplified or captured by the immunoSEQ multiplex PCR assay. The clones in this table, taken by TCRdb from immuneACCESS, are in-frame only. Not every clone is retained; where verified, under half of the shortfall comes from an unresolved V gene, and the cause of the rest is unknown. Within this sample are 70,000 to 85,000 clones, with 85% to 95% of them counted one time only. Jointly, the top ten make up roughly 8% of the sample. This sample's time point label indicates: cycle 1 day 1 (C1D1), immediately before nivolumab initiation. Relapse after autologous stem cell transplantation had occurred in all trial patients, and cohorts A, B and C were distinguished by prior brentuximab vedotin exposure. The sample in question was peripheral blood mononuclear cells (PBMCs), obtained at baseline. Source of these receptors: a human donor with classical Hodgkin lymphoma.

This clone was recorded once. The chain joins TRBV28 to TRBJ1-4, with D maybe TRBD1 (5 bases). The CDR3 is 12 residues long. CDR1 and CDR2 from the germline V gene are MDHEN and SYDVKM. Trimming pared 11 bases from V and 3 bases from J, leaving 10 bases between. CDR3 in amino acids: CAATGANEKLFF. In DNA form, the CDR3 reads TGTGCCGCCACGGGGGCTAATGAAAAACTGTTTTTT.

V and J are TRBV13 and TRBJ2-2; 9 nucleotides agree with TRBD1. The V segment lost 5 bases and the J segment 5 bases; nucleotides outside the gene matches: 3. This CDR3 contains 14 residues. Germline lookup yields CDR1 PRHDT and CDR2 FYEKMQ (reference sequence). The CDR3 reads CASSPGTGTGELFF. As DNA, the CDR3 is TGTGCCAGCAGCCCCGGGACAGGGACCGGGGAGCTGTTTTTT.

V is TRBV6-5 and J is TRBJ2-7, with TRBD2 matching over 8 bases. J was trimmed by 0 bases and V by 2 bases; bases with no gene match: 6. The germline V gene encodes CDR1 MNHEY and CDR2 SVGAGI. The CDR3 extends over 16 amino acids. The CDR3 DNA reads as TGTGCCAGCAGTTACCGGGCGGGAGGTTACTCCTACGAGCAGTACTTC. As protein: CASSYRAGGYSYEQYF.

J is TRBJ2-1 and V is TRBV27, with TRBD1 matching over 9 bases. The CDR3 runs 16 residues. Trimming cost V 5 bases and J 1 base; bases outside gene matches: 6. Germline CDR1 is MNHEY and CDR2 is SMNVEV (reference sequence). The CDR3 sequence is CASSPLDRGSYNEQFF. As DNA, the CDR3 is TGTGCCAGCAGTCCGTTAGACAGGGGGTCCTACAATGAGCAGTTCTTC.

The genes are TRBV9 and TRBJ1-5; D is unclear. Per the germline V gene, CDR1 is SGDLS and CDR2 is YYNGEE. The length of the CDR3 is 17 residues. Trimming removed 0 bases from V and 4 bases from J, with 17 bases in between. CDR3 coding DNA: TGTGCCAGCAGCGTAGTCGGGATCCGTGAATGGAATCAGCCCCAGCATTTT. It translates to CASSVVGIREWNQPQHF.

The chain has TRBV10-3 and TRBJ2-1, with 9 bases aligning to TRBD1. Germline trimming cut 6 bases from V and 5 bases from J; bases unmatched to any gene: 8. In germline, CDR1 is ENHRY, CDR2 SYGVKD. This CDR3 contains 15 residues. CDR3: CAIRNRDRADNEQFF. DNA of the CDR3: TGTGCCATCAGAAACCGGGACAGGGCGGACAATGAGCAGTTCTTC.

The chain uses TRBV11-2 and TRBJ2-3, with TRBD2 matching 8 bases. J was trimmed by 6 bases and V by 3 bases; bases with no gene match: 11. The CDR3 has 16 amino acids. Germline assignment: CDR1 SGHAT and CDR2 FQNNGV. CDR3 nucleotide sequence: TGTGCCAGCAGCTTGCCATGGGGACTAGAGTCCGATACGCAGTATTTT. It specifies CASSLPWGLESDTQYF. The variable domain in full, with the rest retrieved from reference TRBV11-2 and TRBJ2-3, is EAGVAQSPRYKIIEKRQSVAFWCNPISGHATLYWYQQILGQGPKLLIQFQNNGVVDDSQLPKDRFSAERLKGVDSTLKIQPAKLEDSAVYLCASSLPWGLESDTQYFGPGTRLTVL.

This chain uses TRBV7-7 with TRBJ2-7; 8 nucleotides match TRBD1. The CDR3 has 18 residues. V lost 0 bases, J lost 3 bases, and 13 bases stayed unmatched. Looked up from germline, CDR1 is SSHAT and CDR2 is FNYEAQ (reference sequence). The CDR3 reads CASSLAKFGQGTSYEQYF. For the CDR3, the DNA is TGTGCCAGCAGCTTAGCGAAGTTTGGACAGGGTACTAGCTACGAGCAGTACTTC.

CDR3 loop: CASSPRQGGYEQYF. Here the CDR3 DNA reads TGCGCCAGCAGCCCAAGACAGGGTGGCTACGAGCAGTACTTC. This chain links TRBV5-1 with TRBJ2-7; 7 bases match TRBD1. From germline, CDR1 is SGHRS and CDR2 YFSETQ. V trimming: 4 bases; J trimming: 3 bases; junction bases outside the gene matches: 7. This CDR3 spans 14 amino acids.

The sample holds a few counts of this clone. This chain uses TRBV30 with TRBJ2-1, with a weak D call TRBD2 (5 bases). The CDR3 extends over 15 amino acids. Germline-derived CDR1 and CDR2 are GTSNPN and SVGIG (reference sequence). V shed 2 bases and J shed 4 bases, with 15 bases lying between them. The CDR3 loop is CAWSLPERSYNEQFF. In DNA, the CDR3 is TGTGCCTGGAGTCTCCCCGAGCGGTCGTACAATGAGCAGTTCTTC.

The chain has TRBV15 and TRBJ1-2; D remains ambiguous. V lost 5 bases and J lost 4, with 20 bases in between. Germline V CDR1 and CDR2: LNHNV, YYDKDF (reference sequence). This CDR3 contains 16 residues. The CDR3 DNA is TGTGCCACCAGCCCCCGCGTCCCCTACGAGCGCTATGGCTACACCTTC. It encodes CATSPRVPYERYGYTF. Full variable domain (missing parts from reference TRBV15 and TRBJ1-2): DAMVIQNPRYQVTQFGKPVTLSCSQTLNHNVMYWYQQKSSQAPKLLFHYYDKDFNNEADTPDNFQSRRPNTSFCFLDIRSPGLGDTAMYLCATSPRVPYERYGYTFGSGTRLTVV.

The chain is built from TRBV7-9 and TRBJ2-7; 9 nucleotides line up with TRBD1. The germline V gene encodes CDR1 SEHNR and CDR2 FQNEAQ (reference sequence). This CDR3 spans 14 amino acids. After removal of 2 bases from V and 2 bases from J, the junction contained 1 base not matched to a gene. The CDR3 region has the DNA TGTGCCAGCAGCTTAAACAGGGGGCCCTACGAGCAGTACTTC. It encodes CASSLNRGPYEQYF.

This clone showed up just once. The CDR3 loop is CASTGVLGPGDIQYF. Written as DNA, the CDR3 is TGTGCCAGCACCGGCGTGTTGGGACCTGGGGACATTCAGTACTTC. The rearrangement uses TRBV7-8 and TRBJ2-4; D possibly uses TRBD1 or TRBD2 (5 bases each). This CDR3 contains 15 residues. In germline, CDR1 is SGHVS, CDR2 FQNEAQ. Deletions cut 7 bases from V and 8 bases from J, with 21 bases between.

This chain uses TRBV5-6 with TRBJ2-2; D unclear. The CDR3 is 12 amino acids. V was cut by 4 bases and J by 1 base, with 2 bases left in between. The germline V gene has CDR1 SGHDT and CDR2 YYEEEE. This chain's CDR3 is CASSRNTGELFF. As DNA, the CDR3 is TGTGCCAGCAGCAGGAACACCGGGGAGCTGTTTTTT.